This passage covers 13 T cell receptor beta chains from one sample sequenced in a study of T cells in women clearing cervical HPV infection. Libraries were prepared by immunoSEQ multiplex PCR; TCRdb keeps only in-frame clonotypes and omits some of them. This sample carries under 45,000 clones, with approximately 1.4% going to the ten biggest clones. Sequencing was carried out using blood buffy coat. The origin of the receptors is a woman between 18 and 70 years old with a cervical HPV16 infection that either progressed to CIN3+ or cleared (not recorded which).

A word on this clone: From the germline J gene comes the end of the CDR3, since the read stops 3 residues before it. The chain is built from TRBV6-2 or TRBV6-3 and TRBJ1-3, with D perhaps TRBD1 (6 bases). The CDR3 extends over 16 amino acids. Trimming took 6 bases from V and 1 from J, leaving 16 bases between them. Germline V gives CDR1 MNHEY, CDR2 SVGEGT. Incomplete CDR3 DNA: TGTGCCAGCAGCCGCGGGACAAAATATTCTGGAAACACC. Translation: CASSRGTKYSGNT. The full CDR3 protein is CASSRGTKYSGNTIYF.

In regard to this clone: Read coverage stops 3 residues before the CDR3 terminus; the germline J gene supplies the remainder. V gene TRBV7-3 combines with J gene TRBJ1-6; 8 nucleotides agree with TRBD1. The CDR3 has 13 residues. Germline CDR1 and CDR2: SGHTA and FQGTGA. J was trimmed by 9 bases and V by 5 bases; bases with no gene match: 3. The CDR3 bases that were read are TGTGCCAGCAGCGTCGACAGGGGTTCACCC. As protein: CASSVDRGSP. The whole CDR3 protein is CASSVDRGSPLHF.

Concerning this clone: The CDR3 is cut off 3 residues early in the read; its end comes from the germline J gene. V and J are TRBV18 and TRBJ2-5; TRBD1 is a possible D gene (5 bases). Trimming removed 2 bases at V and 4 bases at J, with 14 bases between. The CDR3 covers 15 residues. In germline, CDR1 is KGHSH, CDR2 LQKENI. Incomplete CDR3 DNA: TGTGCCAGCTCACCAGTTGGGGCGCGTGGAGAGACC. Encoded protein: CASSPVGARGET. In full, the CDR3 is CASSPVGARGETQYF.

With respect to this clone: The read halts 3 residues ahead of the CDR3 end, with the missing end drawn from the germline J gene. The V call is TRBV30, the J call TRBJ2-1; 10 bases are shared with TRBD1. The germline V gene encodes CDR1 GTSNPN and CDR2 SVGIG (reference sequence). The V segment lost 3 bases and the J segment 6 bases; nucleotides outside the gene matches: 8. CDR3 size: 15 residues. This CDR3 is CAWSPGTGVRNEQFF. The covered CDR3 bases are TGTGCCTGGAGCCCCGGGACAGGGGTCCGCAATGAG.

The CDR3 bases that were read are TGCGCCAGCAGACCGACAGGGACCTCCTACGAG. Its translation: CASRPTGTSYE. The full CDR3 sequence reads CASRPTGTSYEQYF. The genes are TRBV5-1 and TRBJ2-7, with TRBD1 matching 7 bases. Read data end 3 residues before the CDR3 end; the end is taken from the germline J gene. Losses at the gene ends were 5 bases for V and 0 bases for J; bases not matched to a gene: 5. This CDR3 is 14 amino acids long. From germline, CDR1 is SGHRS and CDR2 YFSETQ.

With regard to this clone: The read stops 3 residues short of the end of the CDR3; the missing end is completed from the germline J gene. This chain connects TRBV10-1 to TRBJ1-2; D uncertain. There are 13 residues in the CDR3. CDR1 WNHNN and CDR2 SYGVQD come from the germline V gene (reference sequence). CDR3 amino acids: CASSPSLRGGYTF. Incomplete CDR3 DNA: TGCGCCAGCAGTCCTTCGCTGAGAGGGGGC.

Concerning this clone itself: Coverage ceases 3 residues before the CDR3 finishes, and the germline J gene fills in the end. V usage is TRBV20-1 and J usage is TRBJ2-7; 8 nucleotides line up with TRBD2. Germline trimming cut 1 base from V and 5 bases from J; bases unmatched to any gene: 4. This CDR3 comprises 13 residues. Germline loops: CDR1 DFQATT, CDR2 SNEGSKA (reference sequence). The CDR3 loop is CSARAGGEDEQYF. CDR3 bases read: TGCAGTGCTAGAGCGGGGGGGGAGGACGAG.

On this clone: Read coverage stops 3 residues before the CDR3 terminus; the germline J gene supplies the remainder. This sequence joins TRBV20-1 and TRBJ2-1, with TRBD2 matching over 7 bases. The CDR3 extends over 16 amino acids. V was pared by 0 bases and J by 4 bases, with 9 bases of the junction left unmatched. CDR1 DFQATT and CDR2 SNEGSKA come from the germline V gene (reference sequence). Incomplete CDR3 DNA: TGCAGTGCTAGAGATATAACAGCGGGAACGTACAATGAG. Amino acid sequence: CSARDITAGTYNE. The full CDR3 reads CSARDITAGTYNEQFF.

To note about this clone: From the germline J gene comes the end of the CDR3, since the read stops 3 residues before it. V is TRBV7-2 and J is TRBJ1-2; D gene unclear. The CDR3 covers 14 residues. Germline-derived CDR1 and CDR2 are SGHTA and FQGNSA. The sequenced CDR3 bases are TGTGCCAGCAGCGTACTAGCGGGAGCCTACGAC. Its translation is CASSVLAGAYD. The CDR3 in its entirety is CASSVLAGAYDYTF.

Regarding this clone: Sequencing ends 3 residues short of the CDR3 end; the germline J gene provides the rest. V is TRBV30 and J is TRBJ1-6; D unclear. From germline, CDR1 is GTSNPN and CDR2 SVGIG (reference sequence). This CDR3 spans 11 amino acids. Trimming took off 1 base at V and 10 bases at J, with 5 bases between the two ends. The DNA read from the CDR3 is TGTGCCTGGAGTGGGGCCTCACCC. It is translated as CAWSGASP. The CDR3 as a whole reads CAWSGASPLHF.

A word on this clone: The read ends 3 residues early relative to the CDR3; the germline J gene fills the gap. The rearrangement links TRBV7-2 to TRBJ1-2; no clear D. This CDR3 is built from 13 residues. Germline CDR1 SGHTA, CDR2 FQGNSA. The CDR3 sequence: CASSLGRTTDYTF. The sequenced part of the CDR3 DNA is TGTGCCAGCAGCTTAGGCCGGACTACCGAC.

Comments on this clone: The read halts 3 residues ahead of the CDR3 end, with the missing end drawn from the germline J gene. The J gene is TRBJ2-2, the V gene TRBV7-3; TRBD1 matches 11 bases. The CDR3 runs 17 residues. Germline CDR1 reads SGHTA; CDR2 reads FQGTGA. The CDR3 is CASSLTGQGEGISPLFF. The sequenced CDR3 bases are TGTGCCAGCAGCTTAACGGGACAGGGGGAAGGGATATCACCG.

Turning to this clone: The read is 3 residues too short to cover the CDR3 end, so that end is filled in from the germline J gene. The chain uses TRBV11-2 and TRBJ1-4; unclear D gene. CDR3 length: 14 residues. Germline loops: CDR1 SGHAT, CDR2 FQNNGV. Between the trimmed V and J ends, which lost 4 bases and 6 bases, there was a span of 12 bases. CDR3 loop: CASSSTGFHEKLFF. The sequenced part of the CDR3 DNA is TGTGCCAGCAGCTCCACCGGGTTCCATGAAAAA.